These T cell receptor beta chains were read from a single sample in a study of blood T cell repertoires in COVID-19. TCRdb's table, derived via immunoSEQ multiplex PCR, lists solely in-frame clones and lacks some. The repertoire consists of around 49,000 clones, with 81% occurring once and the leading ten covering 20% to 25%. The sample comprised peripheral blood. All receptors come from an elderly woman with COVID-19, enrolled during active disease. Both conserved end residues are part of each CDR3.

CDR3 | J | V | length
CASSPLPAGGTTEAFF | TRBJ1-1 | TRBV18 | 16
CASSIGAGQGIYEQYF | TRBJ2-7 | TRBV19 | 16
CASSVVTGSTDTQYF | TRBJ2-3 | TRBV9 | 15
CAISPRAGELFF | TRBJ2-2 | TRBV19 | 12
CASSSAQTQYF | TRBJ2-5 | TRBV6-5 | 11
CASVLAGGPGTDTQYF | TRBJ2-3 | TRBV5-1 | 16
CASSSGLSYEQYF | TRBJ2-7 | TRBV5-1 | 13
CASSPPGQGGGNEQFF | TRBJ2-1 | TRBV27 | 16
CASSPPLAGEMETQYF | TRBJ2-5 | TRBV18 | 16
CASSDRTGELFF | TRBJ2-2 | TRBV18 | 12
CASSPRLAGARQETQYF | TRBJ2-5 | TRBV18 | 17
CASSSGGDGNSPLHF | TRBJ1-6 | TRBV7-6 | 15
CASSLRTAREAFF | TRBJ1-1 | TRBV7-3 | 13
CASSEREQGNSPLHF | TRBJ1-6 | TRBV6-1 | 15